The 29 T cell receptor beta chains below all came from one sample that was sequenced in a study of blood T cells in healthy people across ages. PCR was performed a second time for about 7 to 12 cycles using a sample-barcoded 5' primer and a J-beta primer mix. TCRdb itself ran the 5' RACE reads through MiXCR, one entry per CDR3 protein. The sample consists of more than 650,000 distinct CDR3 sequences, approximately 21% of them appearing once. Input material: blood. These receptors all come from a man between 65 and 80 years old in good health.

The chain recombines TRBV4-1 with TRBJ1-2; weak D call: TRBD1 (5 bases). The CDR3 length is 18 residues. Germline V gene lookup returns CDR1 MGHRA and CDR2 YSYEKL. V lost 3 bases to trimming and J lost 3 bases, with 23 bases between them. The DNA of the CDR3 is TGCGCCAGCAGCCAGGGGACCCTCCAGGGTCACCAGCACTATGGCTACACCTTC. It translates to CASSQGTLQGHQHYGYTF.

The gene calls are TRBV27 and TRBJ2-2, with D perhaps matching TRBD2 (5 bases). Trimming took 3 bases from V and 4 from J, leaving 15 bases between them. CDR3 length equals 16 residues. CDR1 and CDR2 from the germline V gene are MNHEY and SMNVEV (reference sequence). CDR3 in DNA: TGTGCCAGCAGTTTGAAGGCTAGCCGAGGCACCGGGGAGCTGTTTTTT. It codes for CASSLKASRGTGELFF.

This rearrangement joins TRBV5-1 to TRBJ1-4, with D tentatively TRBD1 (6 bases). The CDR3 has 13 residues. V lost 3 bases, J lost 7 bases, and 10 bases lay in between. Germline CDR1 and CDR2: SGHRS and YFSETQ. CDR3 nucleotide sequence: TGCGCCAGCAGCTCGGAGGGGGTTGAAAAACTGTTTTTT. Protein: CASSSEGVEKLFF. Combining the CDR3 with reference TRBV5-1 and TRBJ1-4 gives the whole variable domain KAGVTQTPRYLIKTRGQQVTLSCSPISGHRSVSWYQQTPGQGLQFLFEYFSETQRNKGNFPGRFSGRQFSNSRSEMNVSTLELGDSALYLCASSSEGVEKLFFGSGTQLSVL.

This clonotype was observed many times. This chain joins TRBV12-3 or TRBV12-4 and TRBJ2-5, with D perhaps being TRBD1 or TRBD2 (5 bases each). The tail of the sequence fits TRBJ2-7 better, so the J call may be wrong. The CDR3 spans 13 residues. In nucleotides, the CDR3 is TGTGCCAGCAGTCCTGGGGGTTCCTACGAGCAGTACGTC. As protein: CASSPGGSYEQYV.

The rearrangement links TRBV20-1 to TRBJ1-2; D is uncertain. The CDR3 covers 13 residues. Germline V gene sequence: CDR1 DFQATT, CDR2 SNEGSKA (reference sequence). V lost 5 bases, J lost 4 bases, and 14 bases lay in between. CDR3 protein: CSAPETGTYGYTF. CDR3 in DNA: TGCAGTGCTCCCGAGACCGGAACCTATGGCTACACCTTC.

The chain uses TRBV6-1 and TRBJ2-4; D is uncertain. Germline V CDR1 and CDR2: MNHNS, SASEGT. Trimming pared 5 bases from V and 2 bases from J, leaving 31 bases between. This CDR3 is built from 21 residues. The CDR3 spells CASSPRAPLESLIHTKNIQYF. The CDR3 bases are TGTGCCAGCAGTCCCCGCGCGCCCCTAGAAAGCCTAATTCATACCAAAAACATTCAGTACTTC.

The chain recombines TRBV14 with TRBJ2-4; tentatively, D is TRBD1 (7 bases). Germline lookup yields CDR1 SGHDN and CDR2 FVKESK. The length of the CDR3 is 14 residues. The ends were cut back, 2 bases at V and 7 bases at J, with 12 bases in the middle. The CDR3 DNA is TGTGCCAGCAGCCAATGGGACAGCGGGAACATTCAGTACTTC. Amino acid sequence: CASSQWDSGNIQYF.

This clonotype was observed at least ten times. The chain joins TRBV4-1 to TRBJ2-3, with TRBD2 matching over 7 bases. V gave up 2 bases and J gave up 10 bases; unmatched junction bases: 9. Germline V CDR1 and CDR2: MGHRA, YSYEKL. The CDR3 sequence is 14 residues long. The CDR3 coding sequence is TGCGCCAGCAGCCAATCATTTGGGGGGGAAGCGCAGTATTTT. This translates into CASSQSFGGEAQYF.

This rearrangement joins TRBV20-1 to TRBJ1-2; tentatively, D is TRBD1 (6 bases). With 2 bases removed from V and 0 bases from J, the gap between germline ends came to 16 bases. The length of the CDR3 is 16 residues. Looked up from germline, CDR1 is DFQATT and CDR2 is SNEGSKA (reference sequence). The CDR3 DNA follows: TGCAGTGCTAGATTACAAGGGGGGGGAGCTAACTATGGCTACACCTTC. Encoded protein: CSARLQGGGANYGYTF.

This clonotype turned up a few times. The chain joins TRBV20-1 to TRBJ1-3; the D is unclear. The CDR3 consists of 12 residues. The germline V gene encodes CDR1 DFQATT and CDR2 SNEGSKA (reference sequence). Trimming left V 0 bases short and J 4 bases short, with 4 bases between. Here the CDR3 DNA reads TGCAGTGCTAGAGATCCAGGAAACACCATATATTTT. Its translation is CSARDPGNTIYF.

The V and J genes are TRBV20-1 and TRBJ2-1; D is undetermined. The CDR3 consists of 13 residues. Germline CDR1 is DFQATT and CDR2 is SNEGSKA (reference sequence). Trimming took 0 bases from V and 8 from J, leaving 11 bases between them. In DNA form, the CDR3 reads TGCAGTGCTAGAGATTTTAGTAGATATGAGCAGTTCTTC. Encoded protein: CSARDFSRYEQFF.

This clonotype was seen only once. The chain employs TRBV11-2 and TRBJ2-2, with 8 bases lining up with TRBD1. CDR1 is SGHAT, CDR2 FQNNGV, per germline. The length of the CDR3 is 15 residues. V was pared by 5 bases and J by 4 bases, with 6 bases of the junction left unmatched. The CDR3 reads CASSQGAYSTGELFF. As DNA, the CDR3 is TGTGCCAGCAGCCAGGGGGCTTATAGCACCGGGGAGCTGTTTTTT.

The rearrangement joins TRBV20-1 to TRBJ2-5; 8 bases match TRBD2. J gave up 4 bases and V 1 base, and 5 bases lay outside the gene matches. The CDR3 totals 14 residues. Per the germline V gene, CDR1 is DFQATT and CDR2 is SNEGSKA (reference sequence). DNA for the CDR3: TGCAGTGCTAGAGTGAGCGGGAGAGGAGAGACCCAGTACTTC. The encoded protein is CSARVSGRGETQYF.

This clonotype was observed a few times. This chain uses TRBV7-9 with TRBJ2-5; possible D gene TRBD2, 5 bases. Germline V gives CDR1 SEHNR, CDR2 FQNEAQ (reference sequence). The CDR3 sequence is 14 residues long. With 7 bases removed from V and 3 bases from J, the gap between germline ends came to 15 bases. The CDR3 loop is CASTRLGVKETQYF. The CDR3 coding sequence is TGTGCCAGCACCCGATTGGGAGTTAAAGAGACCCAGTACTTC.

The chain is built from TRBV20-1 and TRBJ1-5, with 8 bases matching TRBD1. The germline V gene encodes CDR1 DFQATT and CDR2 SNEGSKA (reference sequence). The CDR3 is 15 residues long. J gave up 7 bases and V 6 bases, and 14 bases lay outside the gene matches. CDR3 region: CSAGGRTGLRQPQHF. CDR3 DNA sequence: TGCAGTGCCGGTGGCCGGACAGGGCTCAGGCAGCCCCAGCATTTT.

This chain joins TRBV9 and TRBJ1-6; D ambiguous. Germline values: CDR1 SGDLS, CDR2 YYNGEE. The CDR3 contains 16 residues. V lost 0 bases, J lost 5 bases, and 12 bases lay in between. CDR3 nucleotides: TGTGCCAGCAGCGTAGGAGGGTTGCGCAATAATTCACCCCTCCACTTT. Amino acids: CASSVGGLRNNSPLHF.

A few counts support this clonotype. The CDR3 nucleotides read TGTGCCAGCAGTTACTCTACAGGGATGAACTATGGCTACACCTTC. As protein: CASSYSTGMNYGYTF. V is TRBV6-5 and J is TRBJ1-2; possible D gene TRBD1, 6 bases. In germline, CDR1 is MNHEY, CDR2 SVGAGI. The CDR3 runs 15 residues. Trimming pared 0 bases from V and 2 bases from J, leaving 10 bases between.

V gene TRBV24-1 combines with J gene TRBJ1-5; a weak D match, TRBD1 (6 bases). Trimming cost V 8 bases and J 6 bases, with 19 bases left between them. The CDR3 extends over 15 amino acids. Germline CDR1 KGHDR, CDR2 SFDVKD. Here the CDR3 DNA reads TGTGCCACCATTCCCACAGGGTCTTGGAGTCAGCCCCAGCATTTT. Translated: CATIPTGSWSQPQHF.

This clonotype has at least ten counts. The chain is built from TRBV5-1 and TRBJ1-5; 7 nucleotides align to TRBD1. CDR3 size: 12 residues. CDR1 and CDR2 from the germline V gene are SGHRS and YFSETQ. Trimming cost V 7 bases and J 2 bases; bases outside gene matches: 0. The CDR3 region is CASGTGNQPQHF. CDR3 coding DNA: TGCGCCAGCGGGACAGGCAATCAGCCCCAGCATTTT.

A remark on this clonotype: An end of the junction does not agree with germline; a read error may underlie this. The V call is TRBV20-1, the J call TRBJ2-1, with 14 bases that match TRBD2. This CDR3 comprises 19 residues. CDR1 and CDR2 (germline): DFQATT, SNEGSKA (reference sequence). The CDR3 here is CSARDVGLAGEIGHNKQFF. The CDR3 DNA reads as TGCAGTGCTAGAGATGTGGGACTAGCGGGAGAGATAGGGCACAATAAGCAGTTCTTC.

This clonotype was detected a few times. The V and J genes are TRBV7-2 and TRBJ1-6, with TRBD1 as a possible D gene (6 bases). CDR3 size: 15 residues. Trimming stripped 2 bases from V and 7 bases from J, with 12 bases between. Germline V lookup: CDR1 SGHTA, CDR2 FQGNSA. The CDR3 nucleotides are TGTGCCAGCAGCTTAAGTGGACAGTGGAATTCACCCCTCCACTTT. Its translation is CASSLSGQWNSPLHF.

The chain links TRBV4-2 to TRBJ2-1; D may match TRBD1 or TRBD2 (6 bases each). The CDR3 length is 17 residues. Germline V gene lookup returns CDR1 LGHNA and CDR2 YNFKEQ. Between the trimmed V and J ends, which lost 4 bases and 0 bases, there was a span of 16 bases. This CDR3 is CASSPPRGPTSYNEQFF. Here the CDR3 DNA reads TGTGCCAGCAGCCCCCCACGGGGGCCAACCTCCTACAATGAGCAGTTCTTC.

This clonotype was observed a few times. CDR3 sequence: CASSMGVSNQPQHF. The CDR3 bases are TGTGCCAGCAGTATGGGCGTTAGCAATCAGCCCCAGCATTTT. The chain is built from TRBV28 and TRBJ1-5; the D is unclear. The CDR3 contains 14 residues. Trimming shortened V by 5 bases and J by 0 bases, and 8 bases separated the two germline ends. The germline V gene has CDR1 MDHEN and CDR2 SYDVKM.

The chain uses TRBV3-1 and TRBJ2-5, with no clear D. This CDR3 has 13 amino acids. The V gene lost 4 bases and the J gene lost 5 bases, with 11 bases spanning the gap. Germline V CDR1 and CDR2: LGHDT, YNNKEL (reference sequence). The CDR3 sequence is CASSRTPTETQYF. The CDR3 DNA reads TGTGCCAGCAGCCGGACCCCTACTGAGACCCAGTACTTC.

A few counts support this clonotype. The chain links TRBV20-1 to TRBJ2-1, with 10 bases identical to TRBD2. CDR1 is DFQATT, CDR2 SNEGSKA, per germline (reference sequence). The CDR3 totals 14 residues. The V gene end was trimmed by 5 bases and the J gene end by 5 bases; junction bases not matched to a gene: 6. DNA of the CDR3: TGCAGTGCTTGGAGGACTAGCGGCGACAATGAGCAGTTCTTC. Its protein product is CSAWRTSGDNEQFF.

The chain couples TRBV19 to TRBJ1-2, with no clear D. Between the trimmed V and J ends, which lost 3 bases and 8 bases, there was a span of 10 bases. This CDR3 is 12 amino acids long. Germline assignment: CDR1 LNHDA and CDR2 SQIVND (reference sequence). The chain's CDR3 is CASSMGGNGYTF. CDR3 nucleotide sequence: TGTGCCAGTAGTATGGGCGGGAACGGCTACACCTTC.

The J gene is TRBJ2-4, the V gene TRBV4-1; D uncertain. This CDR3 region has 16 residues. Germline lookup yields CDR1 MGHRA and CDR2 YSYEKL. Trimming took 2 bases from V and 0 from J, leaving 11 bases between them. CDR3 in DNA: TGCGCCAGCAGCCAAATACCTGATCTAGCCAAAAACATTCAGTACTTC. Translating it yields CASSQIPDLAKNIQYF.

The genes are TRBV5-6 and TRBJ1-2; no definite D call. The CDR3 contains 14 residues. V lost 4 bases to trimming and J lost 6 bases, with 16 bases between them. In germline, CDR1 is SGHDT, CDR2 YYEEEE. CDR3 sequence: CASSPAWAGNGYTF. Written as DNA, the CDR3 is TGTGCCAGCAGCCCGGCGTGGGCGGGGAATGGCTACACCTTC.

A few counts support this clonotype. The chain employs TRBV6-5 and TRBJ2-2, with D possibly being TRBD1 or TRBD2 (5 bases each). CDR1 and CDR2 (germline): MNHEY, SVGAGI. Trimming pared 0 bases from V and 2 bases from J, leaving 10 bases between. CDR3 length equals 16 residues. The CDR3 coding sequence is TGTGCCAGCAGTTACTCAGGGACGCTTAACACCGGGGAGCTGTTTTTT. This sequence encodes CASSYSGTLNTGELFF.